A selection of T cell receptor beta chains follows, all from one sample in a study of shared clonotypes between healthy human individuals. Sequencing was performed with immunoSEQ multiplex PCR; in TCRdb, only in-frame clones are kept and a portion is missing. The sample holds more than 850,000 clones; approximately 78% are singletons and the top ten take 0.52%. The sequenced sample was memory CD4+ T cells from PBMCs. All receptors come from a man aged 18 to 29 in good health. Some clones in this sample may be carry-over from other donors' samples. CDR3s include the opening cysteine and the closing phenylalanine or tryptophan. D genes are given only for firm matches. Only some rows state a clone size, as once, few, many or a class for expanded clones.

abundance	v_gene	j_gene	d_gene	CDR3aa	CDR3nt
NA	TRBV5-6	TRBJ1-1	NA	CASSLAGRPENTEAFF	TGTGCCAGCAGCTTGGCCGGTCGACCAGAAAACACTGAAGCTTTCTTT
once	TRBV18	TRBJ1-2	NA	CASSPSSDTNYGYTF	TGTGCCAGCTCACCGTCCAGCGACACGAACTATGGCTACACCTTC
once	TRBV28	TRBJ1-1	NA	CASSLVGTEAFF	TGTGCCAGCAGTTTAGTTGGCACTGAAGCTTTCTTT
NA	TRBV2	TRBJ1-5	TRBD1	CASRPGQGIYNQPQHF	TGTGCCAGCCGACCGGGACAGGGGATTTACAATCAGCCCCAGCATTTT
NA	TRBV30	TRBJ2-6	NA	CAWSSRTLRSSGANVLTF	TGTGCCTGGAGTTCTCGGACATTGCGATCCTCTGGGGCCAACGTCCTGACTTTC
NA	TRBV28	TRBJ1-1	NA	CASSPRVGATMNTEAFF	TGTGCCAGCAGTCCCCGAGTTGGGGCGACAATGAACACTGAAGCTTTCTTT
NA	TRBV9	TRBJ1-3	NA	CASSIQGNTIYF	TGTGCCAGCAGCATTCAGGGAAACACCATATATTTT
NA	TRBV6-6	TRBJ2-7	NA	CASSYEGMSYEQYF	TGTGCCAGCAGTTACGAGGGGATGTCTTACGAGCAGTACTTC
few	TRBV6-1	TRBJ1-1	NA	CASSQTGNTEAFF	TGTGCCAGCAGTCAAACAGGGAACACTGAAGCTTTCTTT
NA	TRBV30	TRBJ1-6	NA	CAWSYGGPSNSPLHF	TGTGCCTGGAGTTACGGGGGACCAAGTAATTCACCCCTCCACTTT
few	TRBV29-1	TRBJ1-1	NA	CSAHPGPTEAFF	TGCAGCGCCCACCCCGGACCAACGGAAGCTTTCTTT
NA	TRBV5-1	TRBJ2-5	TRBD2	CASRGTSGVGARTQYF	TGCGCCAGCAGGGGGACTAGCGGAGTGGGGGCAAGGACCCAGTACTTC
NA	TRBV30	TRBJ1-1	NA	CAWTAGGTEAFF	TGTGCCTGGACCGCCGGGGGCACTGAAGCTTTCTTT
NA	TRBV30	TRBJ1-5	NA	CAWGPGQSSNQPQHF	TGTGCCTGGGGCCCAGGACAGTCAAGCAATCAGCCCCAGCATTTT
few	TRBV30	TRBJ2-7	NA	CAGSVGLMGEQYF	TGTGCCGGTTCCGTTGGGTTGATGGGCGAGCAGTACTTC
NA	TRBV5-1	TRBJ2-3	NA	CASRELGADTQYF	TGCGCCAGCCGGGAGCTAGGGGCAGATACGCAGTATTTT
few	TRBV5-4	TRBJ2-2	NA	CASSLGLGANTGELFF	TGTGCCAGCAGCTTGGGACTTGGCGCGAACACCGGGGAGCTGTTTTTT
NA	TRBV19	TRBJ1-2	NA	CASSMATGRGYTF	TGTGCCAGTAGTATGGCTACAGGGAGGGGCTACACCTTC
NA	TRBV10-3	TRBJ2-7	NA	CAIRNDSSYEQYF	TGTGCCATCAGAAATGACAGCTCCTACGAGCAGTACTTC
NA	TRBV28	TRBJ2-3	NA	CASSLLGSRDTQYF	TGTGCCAGCAGTTTATTAGGGTCGAGGGATACGCAGTATTTT
NA	TRBV5-8	TRBJ2-1	NA	CASSLGTTRGLDEQFF	TGTGCCAGCAGCTTGGGGACTACTCGAGGTCTCGATGAGCAGTTCTTC
NA	TRBV9	TRBJ2-2	NA	CASGARNTGELFF	TGTGCCAGTGGGGCGCGGAACACCGGGGAGCTGTTTTTT
NA	TRBV28	TRBJ2-5	NA	CASSLWDKKETQYF	TGTGCCAGCAGTTTATGGGACAAAAAAGAGACCCAGTACTTC
NA	TRBV5-1	TRBJ1-2	TRBD1	CASSERTGGNGYTF	TGCGCCAGCAGCGAAAGGACAGGGGGCAATGGCTACACCTTC
NA	TRBV29-1	TRBJ2-7	NA	CSVGKVAYEQYF	TGCAGCGTGGGGAAGGTCGCCTACGAGCAGTACTTC
NA	TRBV2	TRBJ1-2	NA	CASRDGSYGYTF	TGTGCCAGCAGGGACGGTTCCTATGGCTACACCTTC
NA	TRBV6-1	TRBJ2-3	TRBD2	CACKLAGGPTDTQYF	TGTGCCTGCAAATTAGCGGGAGGGCCCACAGATACGCAGTATTTT
NA	TRBV7-2	TRBJ2-7	TRBD2	CASRPGGAGRYEQYF	TGTGCCAGCAGGCCGGGGGGGGCCGGCCGCTACGAGCAGTACTTC
NA	TRBV18	TRBJ2-1	TRBD2	CASSLAGVHNEQFF	TGTGCCAGCTCACTTGCGGGAGTGCACAATGAGCAGTTCTTC
NA	TRBV5-1	TRBJ2-2	TRBD2	CASSFYSGTGELFF	TGCGCCAGCAGCTTCTATAGCGGGACCGGGGAGCTGTTTTTT
NA	TRBV7-2	TRBJ2-3	TRBD1	CASSIRQGGTDTQYF	TGTGCCAGCAGCATCAGACAGGGGGGGACAGATACGCAGTATTTT
NA	TRBV7-3	TRBJ2-3	NA	CASSELWDLDTQYF	TGTGCCAGCAGTGAATTATGGGATTTAGATACGCAGTATTTT
NA	TRBV4-3	TRBJ1-5	NA	CASSQKQMSNQPQHF	TGCGCCAGCAGCCAAAAACAAATGAGCAATCAGCCCCAGCATTTT
NA	TRBV9	TRBJ1-2	TRBD1	CASAPGTALQGYTF	TGTGCCAGCGCCCCTGGGACAGCTCTTCAGGGGTACACCTTC
many	TRBV9	TRBJ2-1	TRBD2	CASSVAVGLAGGSSYNEQFF	TGTGCCAGCAGCGTAGCGGTGGGCCTAGCGGGAGGGAGCTCCTACAATGAGCAGTTCTTC
NA	TRBV30	TRBJ2-6	NA	CALDERWRGLTF	TGTGCCCTCGATGAAAGGTGGAGGGGCCTGACTTTC
NA	TRBV14	TRBJ2-5	TRBD1	CASSQERWDSSQGETQYF	TGTGCCAGCAGCCAAGAGAGGTGGGACAGTTCTCAAGGAGAGACCCAGTACTTC
NA	TRBV11-3	TRBJ2-1	TRBD2	CASSPRSGSDNEQFF	TGTGCCAGCAGCCCCCGGAGCGGGAGTGACAATGAGCAGTTCTTC
NA	TRBV28	TRBJ2-5	NA	CASSTATFQETQYF	TGTGCCAGCAGTACAGCGACATTCCAAGAGACCCAGTACTTC